The entry that follows covers one T cell receptor (beta chain) sequence. This entry belongs to a study of blood T cell repertoires in COVID-19. Study-wide background: In each case, the material was cDNA or gDNA derived from T cells, B-cell-depleted T cells, or PBMCs.

The data were produced by immunoSEQ multiplex PCR, yet TCRdb's version contains in-frame clones alone and is incomplete. The sample consists of about 350,000 clones, approximately 87% of them appearing once. Looked up from germline, CDR1 is SQVTM and CDR2 is ANQGSEA. Losses at the gene ends were 4 bases for V and 5 bases for J; bases not matched to a gene: 12. The CDR3 totals 16 residues. Participants came from roughly 25 US areas, aged about 18 to 95 years. Sequencing used PBMCs or T cells enriched from blood (not recorded which). This TCR derives from a woman younger than 45 who had recovered from COVID-19. The chain uses TRBV29-1 and TRBJ2-5; TRBD2 aligns across 11 bases. This CDR3 is CSVALDPSGGRETQYF. In DNA form, the CDR3 reads TGCAGCGTTGCCCTCGATCCTAGCGGGGGGCGGGAGACCCAGTACTTC.